This record covers a single TCR beta chain. Its antigen remains unknown. All of the isolated RNA was reverse transcribed, so expressed TCRB transcripts were sequenced. The repertoire was sequenced with immunoSEQ multiplex PCR; TCRdb's copy has only in-frame clones and lacks some. In the table there are around 340,000 clones, around 9.7% of which are singletons. V lost 6 bases and J lost 7, with 7 bases in between. The CDR3 covers 9 residues. CDR1 is DFQATT and CDR2 is SNEGSKA in the germline V gene (reference sequence). These data belong to a study of beta chain features in type 1 diabetes. In the study overall: All samples together contributed around 98,000,000 sorted cells for examination. Whole-study results and caveats: Overrepresentation of cells with high TCR expression could result from cDNA sequencing. A moderate, significant TCRB CDR3 shortening appeared in type 1 diabetes across four CD4+ subsets. With patients and controls alike, PCR might favor shorter templates to an equal degree.

Isolation of CD4+ naive, central memory, regulatory and stem cell-like memory cells was achieved by sorting via CD45RO/CCR7/CD25/CD127/CD95/CD27. This TCR was recovered from a man aged 25-45 years with type 1 diabetes. The sequenced sample was central memory CD4+ T cells from blood. The chain recombines TRBV20-1 with TRBJ2-7; no definite D call. CDR3 DNA: TGCAGTGCACGACCGGAGCAGTACTTC. It translates to CSARPEQYF.